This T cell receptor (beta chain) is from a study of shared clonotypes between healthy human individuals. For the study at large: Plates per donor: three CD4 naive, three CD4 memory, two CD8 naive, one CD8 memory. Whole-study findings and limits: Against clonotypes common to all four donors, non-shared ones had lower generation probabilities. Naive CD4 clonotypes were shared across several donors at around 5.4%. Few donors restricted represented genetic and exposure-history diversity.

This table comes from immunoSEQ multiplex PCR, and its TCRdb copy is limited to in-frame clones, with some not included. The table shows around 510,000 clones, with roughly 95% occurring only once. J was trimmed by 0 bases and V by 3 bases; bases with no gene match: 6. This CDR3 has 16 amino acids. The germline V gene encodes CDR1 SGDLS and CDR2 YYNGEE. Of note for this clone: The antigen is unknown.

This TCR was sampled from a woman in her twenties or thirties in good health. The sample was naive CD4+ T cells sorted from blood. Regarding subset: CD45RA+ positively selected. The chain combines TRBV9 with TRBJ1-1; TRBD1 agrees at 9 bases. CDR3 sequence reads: CASSARQGGMNTEAFF. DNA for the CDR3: TGTGCCAGCAGCGCCCGACAGGGGGGAATGAACACTGAAGCTTTCTTT.